This record concerns one T cell receptor (beta chain) sequence. The antigen is undetermined. Produced via immunoSEQ multiplex PCR; TCRdb's table is partial and in-frame only. Altogether roughly 2 million clones are present, 85% to 95% being singletons, with the ten largest covering approximately 0.13%. The data belong to a study of shared clonotypes between healthy human individuals. The wider study: CD8 memory received one plate per donor, CD8 naive two, CD4 memory three and CD4 naive three. General observations from the study: The naive CD4 repertoires of a handful of donors were compared, and around 5.1% of clonotypes were shared. Against clonotypes common to all four donors, non-shared ones had lower generation probabilities.

V gave up 3 bases and J gave up 7 bases, with 18 bases separating them. Germline-derived CDR1 and CDR2 are MNHEY and SVGAGI. This CDR3 spans 16 amino acids. The rearrangement joins TRBV6-5 to TRBJ1-4; perhaps TRBD1 as D (5 bases). This receptor was identified in a man younger than 35 in good health. The sequenced sample was naive CD4+ T cells sorted from blood. The subset denotes: CD45RA+ positively selected. CDR3 bases: TGTGCCAGCAGTTATTCCTTGTCGGGGGGAGGTGAAAAACTGTTTTTT. Protein sequence: CASSYSLSGGGEKLFF.